Listed below are T cell receptor beta chains from one sample, sequenced in a study of T cell repertoires in cytomegalovirus infection. Antigen specificity for these receptors is unknown. TCRdb used MiXCR to reprocess the reads, holding one entry per CDR3 protein. The sample carries 800,000 to 950,000 distinct CDR3 sequences, about 31% recorded once. The sequencing used cultured CD8+ T cells from PBMCs, collected from culture after CMV antigen stimulation. The origin of the receptors is a human donor in good health (CMV status not recorded). Some clones in this sample may be carry-over from other donors' samples. CDR3s include the opening cysteine and the closing phenylalanine or tryptophan. The D gene is left open where the match is weak. Only part of the rows carry a size: once, few, many, or a class if the clone is expanded.

D,J,size,length,V,DNA,CDR3
-,TRBJ2-7,-,12,TRBV6-2/TRBV6-3,TGTGCCAGCAAACGGGGGAACTACGAGCAGTACTTC,CASKRGNYEQYF
TRBD1,TRBJ1-1,-,16,TRBV6-6,TGTGCCAGCAGTTACACCCGGGACAGCTTGAACACTGAAGCTTTCTTT,CASSYTRDSLNTEAFF
-,TRBJ1-3,few,15,TRBV7-8,TGTGCCAGCACCCCACGGGGCGACTCTGGAAACACCATATATTTT,CASTPRGDSGNTIYF
-,TRBJ2-5,many,12,TRBV12-5,TGTGCTAGTGGCTTCAGCCAAGAGACCCAGTACTTC,CASGFSQETQYF
-,TRBJ1-6,-,16,TRBV7-2,TGTGCCAGCAGCTTATTGGATGACCCCACGTATTCACCCCTCCACTTT,CASSLLDDPTYSPLHF
-,TRBJ2-3,few,18,TRBV5-5,TGTGCCAGCAGCTTGCAGCGTTTAGTGTATACTAGCACAGATACGCAGTATTTT,CASSLQRLVYTSTDTQYF
-,TRBJ2-1,few,15,TRBV7-9,TGTGCCAGCAGCCCGAAAGAGGCGCCCTACAATGAGCAGTTCTTC,CASSPKEAPYNEQFF
TRBD1,TRBJ2-5,-,14,TRBV15,TGTGCCACCAGCATAACGGGACAGCGGGAGACCCAGTACTTC,CATSITGQRETQYF
TRBD1,TRBJ1-5,-,13,TRBV19,TGTGCCAGCCAGGACAGGGGAATTCAGCCCCAGCATTTT,CASQDRGIQPQHF
-,TRBJ1-5,-,14,TRBV12-3/TRBV12-4,TGTGCCAGCAGCCTTAAAAATAGCAATCAGCCCCAGCATTTT,CASSLKNSNQPQHF
TRBD1,TRBJ1-6,few,15,TRBV4-3,TGTGCCAGCAGCCAAGACAGGGGGCTTAATTCACCCCTCCACTTT,CASSQDRGLNSPLHF
-,TRBJ1-5,-,15,TRBV19,TGTGCCAGCGAACCGACAGTGTATAGCAATCAGCCCCAGCATTTT,CASEPTVYSNQPQHF
TRBD1,TRBJ1-1,few,15,TRBV12-3/TRBV12-4,TGTGCCAGCAGTTTAGGGTGGGACAGGAACACTGAAGCTTTCTTT,CASSLGWDRNTEAFF
TRBD1,TRBJ1-2,-,17,TRBV28,TGTGCCAGCAGTTGGTTCGGACAGGGGCTCTCACTTTATGGCTACACCTTC,CASSWFGQGLSLYGYTF
-,TRBJ1-5,many,12,TRBV7-9,TGTGCCAGCAGCTTAGAGGATCAGCCCCAGCATTTT,CASSLEDQPQHF
-,TRBJ2-7,few,15,TRBV12-5,TGTGCTAGTGGCCTGGGGGGGGGCCCTTCCTACGAGCAGTACTTC,CASGLGGGPSYEQYF
TRBD1,TRBJ2-5,-,16,TRBV5-4,TGTGCCAGCAGCGTGGGGACAGGAGTTAGCCAAGAGACCCAGTACTTC,CASSVGTGVSQETQYF
-,TRBJ1-1,-,12,TRBV29-1,TGCAGCGTTCCAGTTCGCGACACTGAAGCTTTCTTT,CSVPVRDTEAFF
-,TRBJ1-4,-,16,TRBV14,TGTGCCAGCAGCCAAGATCGCGGGGCTTCGGGTGAAAAACTGTTTTTT,CASSQDRGASGEKLFF
TRBD1,TRBJ1-2,-,15,TRBV25-1,TGTGCCAGCAGTGTCCCGGGACAGGGAAAGGATGGCTACACCTTC,CASSVPGQGKDGYTF
-,TRBJ1-2,-,14,TRBV12-3/TRBV12-4,TGTGCCAGCAGCCCGGGTCGCTCCATCTATGGCTACACCTTC,CASSPGRSIYGYTF
-,TRBJ2-3,many,16,TRBV7-2,TGTGCCAGCAGCCGCCGAAGGGCGGGCTGGACAGATACGCAGTATTTT,CASSRRRAGWTDTQYF
TRBD1,TRBJ2-3,-,14,TRBV7-2,TGTGCCAGCAGCCCCGACAGGGCAAGTGGTACGCAGTATTTT,CASSPDRASGTQYF
TRBD1,TRBJ2-7,-,13,TRBV2,TGTGCCAGCCCCGGGACAGGACCCTACGAGCAGTACTTC,CASPGTGPYEQYF
-,TRBJ2-2,-,13,TRBV2,TGTGCCAGCAGTGAGGTGCTGACCGGGGAGCTGTTTTTT,CASSEVLTGELFF
-,TRBJ1-5,few,15,TRBV27,TGTGCCAGCAGTTCCCGCGGAGGGGTTTACCAGCCCCAGCATTTT,CASSSRGGVYQPQHF
-,TRBJ1-4,-,17,TRBV9,TGTGCCAGCAGCGCCAACCCTAAGACAGGCCAAAATGAAAAACTGTTTTTT,CASSANPKTGQNEKLFF
-,TRBJ2-7,few,15,TRBV20-1,TGCAGTGCTAGAGACTACGGGCAGGGGAGCTACGAGCAGTACTTC,CSARDYGQGSYEQYF
TRBD1,TRBJ1-1,many,15,TRBV7-9,TGTGCCAGCAGCTTATATAGGACAGGGAACCCTGAAGCTTTCTTT,CASSLYRTGNPEAFF
TRBD2,TRBJ2-5,-,13,TRBV5-6,TGTGCCAGCCAGACTAGCGGGGAACAGACCCAGTACTTC,CASQTSGEQTQYF
-,TRBJ2-2,few,13,TRBV6-6,TGTGCCAGCAGCCCAGGGAACGCCGGGGAGCTGTTTTTT,CASSPGNAGELFF
TRBD2,TRBJ2-3,-,14,TRBV27,TGTGCCAGCACCTTCGGGGGGGGCACAGATACGCAGTATTTT,CASTFGGGTDTQYF
-,TRBJ2-3,-,16,TRBV7-9,TGTGCCAGCATCCCCGCGCGGCGGGGGCTGGTAGATACGCAGTATTTT,CASIPARRGLVDTQYF
-,TRBJ2-3,-,14,TRBV7-9,TGTGCCAGCAGCTACCGTACTAGCACAGATACGCAGTATTTT,CASSYRTSTDTQYF
-,TRBJ1-1,few,18,TRBV12-3/TRBV12-4,TGTGCCAGCAGCCAATTACAGGGAAGGGGGATCCTGAACACTGAAGCTTTCTTT,CASSQLQGRGILNTEAFF
-,TRBJ1-1,-,13,TRBV6-2/TRBV6-3,TGTGCCAGCGGAGACAGGAAGAACACTGAAGCTTTCTTT,CASGDRKNTEAFF
-,TRBJ2-1,many,16,TRBV12-3/TRBV12-4,TGTGCCAGCAGTCCTCTGTCCCGGGGGCCTTACAATGAGCAGTTCTTC,CASSPLSRGPYNEQFF